The T cell receptor (beta chain) described here comes from a study of vaccination and CD4 T cells after COVID-19 (dated by TCRdb to between 2020 and 2023). Regarding the complete study: Convalescent patients had a positive SARS-CoV-2 result on nasal swab PCR, and of these patients, several had mild disease and one had severe disease. The convalescent cohort comprised six males and four females, including two Hispanic individuals, seven Caucasians, two Asians and one multiracial person. Participants got two doses of the Pfizer-BioNTech BNT162b2 vaccine (n=8) or two doses of the Moderna mRNA-1273 vaccine (n=2). Post-COVID blood samples from convalescent patients were collected a median of about 100 days after diagnosis, with a range of 35 to 161 days. The time from the second vaccine dose to post-vaccine blood sampling had a median of roughly 72 days and ranged from 14 to 241 days. Culture stimuli were overlapping spike peptide pools from SARS-CoV-2 and from the common cold coronaviruses HCoV-NL63, HCoV-OC43 and HCoV-229E. As controls, cultures received a CEFX viral epitope pool (the positive control), an HIV-1 Nef peptide pool (the negative control), or no peptide at all. In approximately eleven COVID-19 convalescent patients and 4 infection-naive healthy vaccine recipients, the spike-specific CD4+ TCR repertoire before mRNA vaccination was compared with the repertoire after mRNA vaccination.

Worth noting for this clonotype: Its antigen target is currently unknown. There are no base qualities to consult, and no much larger clone falls within one base.

What this sample's treatment or condition label stands for: approximately nine-day PBMC culture with coronavirus spike peptide pools or control peptides (ViraFEST assay). The ViraFEST assay was used in the study, in which antigen-specific T cells were expanded with peptide pools and expanded clonotypes were subsequently identified by TCR sequencing. Positive SARS-CoV-2 PCR tests in the convalescent patients dated from March to December 2020, before Alpha, Beta and Delta variants emerged in the United States. More than 1.5 million PBMCs per well were cultured in IMDM with 5% human AB serum and roughly 9.3 IU/ml IL-2, plus 10 ug/ml peptide pools. On days 3 and 7, half of the culture medium was replaced with fresh IL-2-containing medium. CD4+ T cells were isolated after approximately eleven days of culture through negative selection using the EasySep CD4+ T cell isolation kit. Ficoll-Paque Plus gradient centrifugation was used to isolate PBMCs from whole blood, and the isolated PBMCs were then either used fresh or cryopreserved at -140C. In general, triplicate wells were set up for every culture condition.

Receptor amplification or capture employed PCR. DNA from cultured CD4+ T cells was subjected to TCR sequencing with the Oncomine TCR Beta short-read assay at the Johns Hopkins FTIC core. Genomic DNA was extracted from the cultured CD4+ T cells with the QIAamp micro DNA kit. Oncomine TCR Beta libraries made from cultured CD4+ T cells were pooled using unique dual indexes and sequenced on an Illumina iSeq 100. Under the source paper's analysis protocol: Non-productive sequences were filtered out, and CDR3s that did not start with C, did not end with F or W, or were shorter than 7 amino acids were discarded. Antigen-specific clonotypes were identified using the MANAFEST web application through comparison of peptide-stimulated wells with reference and other culture wells. An FDR below 0.05, an odds ratio above 5, and a productive frequency above 0.1% in at least two of three replicate wells were required for clones to be considered positive. A clonotype was classed as cross-reactive if the clonotype showed significant expansion both in SARS-CoV-2 spike wells and in at least one common cold coronavirus spike condition. Using R version 3.6.1, CDR3 homology was evaluated through Levenshtein distances (stringdist) along with unrooted phylogenetic trees (ape). Using fastp at Q25 and MiXCR, TCRdb reprocessed the public reads and kept productive beta chains. CDR3 protein duplicates are merged, each entry listing the most common genes and DNA. TCRdb assigned the V and J calls; the authors' analysis was not used. In this sample the table shows around 14,000 distinct CDR3 sequences, roughly half of which occur a single time. The ten largest clonotypes hold approximately 13% of the sample.

Here V drops 2 bases and J drops 2 bases, and the junction holds 1 base not matched to any gene. From cysteine to phenylalanine, the CDR3 is 14 amino acids long. The DNA shown is the 42-base CDR3, in frame from base 1. The germline V gene supplies CDR1 SGHTA and CDR2 FQGNSA. General conclusions and limits of the study: The number of convalescent patients in the study was relatively small, and the study did not examine early timepoints following natural infection. Of the vaccine-specific clones in convalescent patients, 304 of 307, or nearly all, reacted only to SARS-CoV-2 spike and did not cross-react with common cold coronaviruses. The median count of SARS-CoV-2-reactive clonotypes went up from under 25 after infection to about 40 after vaccination, although the change was not significant. In convalescent patients, a median roughly 88% of post-vaccine SARS-CoV-2-reactive clones were detected only after vaccination, suggesting vaccine-specific priming.

The TCR was taken from a human donor who had recovered from COVID-19. Sequenced: CD4+ T cells from blood, cultured in vitro. Rearrangement joined TRBV7-2 to TRBJ2-5; 8 central bases correspond to TRBD1. The CDR3 loop reads CASSLQGAQETQYF. The nucleotide sequence reads as follows: TGTGCCAGCAGCTTACAGGGGGCGCAAGAGACCCAGTACTTC.